The subject of this entry is one TCR beta chain. The antigen remains undetermined. The treatment denotes: roughly ten-day PBMC culture with coronavirus spike peptide pools or control peptides (ViraFEST assay). Cultured CD4+ T-cell DNA underwent Oncomine TCR Beta short-read sequencing. TCRdb recomputed calls from the PCR reads with MiXCR, one row per CDR3 protein. In the table there are 17,000 or so distinct CDR3 sequences, 48% of which are singletons. Trimming shortened V by 10 bases and J by 10 bases, and 13 bases separated the two germline ends. CDR1 SNHLY and CDR2 FYNNEI come from the germline V gene. This CDR3 region has 10 residues. This entry comes from a study of vaccination and CD4 T cells after COVID-19.

This sequence originates from a human donor who had recovered from COVID-19. The chain recombines TRBV2 with TRBJ1-1; no clear D. The material was CD4+ T cells from blood, cultured in vitro, obtained before SARS-CoV-2 vaccination. The CDR3 is CAITVVGAFF. The CDR3 DNA reads TGTGCCATCACAGTGGTAGGAGCTTTCTTT. Combining the CDR3 with reference TRBV2 and TRBJ1-1 gives the whole variable domain EPEVTQTPSHQVTQMGQEVILRCVPISNHLYFYWYRQILGQKVEFLVSFYNNEISEKSEIFDDQFSVERPDGSNFTLKIRSTKLEDSAMYFCAITVVGAFFGQGTRLTVV.